Each of the 19 T cell receptor beta chains below was sequenced from the same sample in a study of vaccination effects on CD4 cells after COVID-19 (dated by TCRdb to the early 2020s). To identify antigen-specific CD4+ T cell clonotypes by their expansion, the ViraFEST assay first stimulated PBMC with viral peptide pools and then applied TCR sequencing. After more than 9 days of culture, CD4+ T cells were isolated with the EasySep CD4+ T cell isolation kit. Each participant got two doses of an mRNA SARS-CoV-2 vaccine, either BNT162b2 or mRNA-1273. Libraries were made using the immunoSEQ multiplex PCR assay. TCRdb re-hosts the immuneACCESS table, in-frame sequences only. Its copies lack some clones; in the studies checked, an unresolved V gene accounts for under half of them, and the cause for the rest is not known. The sample table records about 72,000 clones; approximately 82% of these occur just once. The ten biggest clones cover 1.2% of the sample.

These TCRs' antigens remain unknown. The sample here was CD4+ T cells from PBMCs cultured with HCoV-229E spike peptides, taken after COVID-19 vaccination. The cell subset or site tag for this specimen amounts to: HCoV-229E spike overlapping peptide pool stimulation. The receptors were sampled from a human donor who received a COVID-19 vaccine.

V usage is TRBV7-9 and J usage is TRBJ2-1; a weak D match, TRBD2 (6 bases). The CDR3 extends over 16 amino acids. The germline gives CDR1 SEHNR, CDR2 FQNEAQ (reference sequence). V was cut by 5 bases and J by 0 bases, with 14 bases left in between. In nucleotides, the CDR3 is TGTGCCAGCAGCCCGATCGGAGGGAGCTCCTACAATGAGCAGTTCTTC. As protein: CASSPIGGSSYNEQFF.

The rearrangement joins TRBV14 to TRBJ2-3; 9 bases fit TRBD2. The CDR3 is made up of 13 amino acids. After removal of 1 base from V and 9 bases from J, the junction contained 2 bases not matched to a gene. The V gene's germline CDR1 is SGHDN and CDR2 FVKESK. CDR3 DNA sequence: TGTGCCAGCAGCCAAGTTGCGGGGGGGACGCAGTATTTT. It specifies CASSQVAGGTQYF.

This CDR3 is CASRGEFTYSNQPQHF. The CDR3 DNA sequence: TGTGCCAGCCGAGGGGAATTTACTTATAGCAATCAGCCCCAGCATTTT. The chain couples TRBV7-8 to TRBJ1-5, with D possibly TRBD1 on 5 matching bases. Germline V lookup: CDR1 SGHVS, CDR2 FQNEAQ. CDR3 length: 16 residues. Trimming took 8 bases from V and 0 from J, leaving 17 bases between them.

The chain uses TRBV7-9 and TRBJ2-3; 11 bases align to TRBD2. Germline V gene sequence: CDR1 SEHNR, CDR2 FQNEAQ (reference sequence). The CDR3 spans 14 residues. J lost 4 bases, V lost 5 bases, and 2 bases had no gene match. This chain's CDR3 is CASSLTSGADTQYF. CDR3 sequence (DNA): TGTGCCAGCAGCCTGACTAGCGGGGCAGATACGCAGTATTTT.

The chain couples TRBV5-1 to TRBJ1-2; 9 positions agree with TRBD1. Germline lookup yields CDR1 SGHRS and CDR2 YFSETQ. With 4 bases clipped from V and 6 bases from J, the junction kept 10 bases outside the gene matches. The CDR3 loop spans 15 amino acids. CDR3 in amino acids: CASSKEPGQGNGYTF. CDR3 DNA: TGCGCCAGCAGCAAGGAGCCGGGACAGGGTAATGGCTACACCTTC.

J is TRBJ2-5 and V is TRBV19; D is unresolved. V was trimmed by 5 bases and J by 7 bases, leaving 17 bases between them. Germline CDR1 and CDR2: LNHDA and SQIVND (reference sequence). This CDR3 is built from 14 residues. The CDR3: CASSPTGLRRTQYF. CDR3 DNA: TGTGCCAGTAGTCCCACCGGGCTCCGAAGGACCCAGTACTTC.

This clone was found once. V usage is TRBV5-1 and J usage is TRBJ2-2, with 10 positions matching TRBD1. The CDR3 length is 15 residues. The ends lost 5 bases at V and 6 bases at J; junction bases unmatched: 7. Germline lookup yields CDR1 SGHRS and CDR2 YFSETQ. CDR3 amino acids: CASSPRTGGPGELFF. The DNA of the CDR3 is TGCGCCAGCAGTCCCCGGACAGGGGGTCCCGGGGAGCTGTTTTTT.

The chain uses TRBV19 and TRBJ2-2; D gene uncertain. V was shortened by 5 bases and J by 4 bases, with 14 bases between the two germline ends. CDR3 length equals 15 residues. Germline assignment: CDR1 LNHDA and CDR2 SQIVND (reference sequence). CDR3 in DNA: TGTGCCAGTAGTGGGTTCAGCCCGGCCACCGGGGAGCTGTTTTTT. It yields the protein CASSGFSPATGELFF.

The J gene is TRBJ2-3, the V gene TRBV12-3 or TRBV12-4, with 8 bases that match TRBD2. This CDR3 contains 13 residues. After removal of 11 bases from V and 2 bases from J, the junction contained 6 bases not matched to a gene. The DNA of the CDR3 is TGTGCCGTCGCTAGCGGGCCCACAGATACGCAGTATTTT. Translating it yields CAVASGPTDTQYF.

The V gene is TRBV5-5, the J gene TRBJ2-5; D might be TRBD2 (5 bases). The germline V gene encodes CDR1 SGHKS and CDR2 YYEKEE (reference sequence). V shed 4 bases and J shed 7 bases, with 14 bases lying between them. This CDR3 region has 13 residues. The CDR3 DNA reads as TGTGCCAGCAGCATCGGGATAGGGTGGACCCAGTACTTC. This gives the protein CASSIGIGWTQYF. Together with reference TRBV5-5 and TRBJ2-5, the CDR3 gives the full variable domain: DAGVTQSPTHLIKTRGQQVTLRCSPISGHKSVSWYQQVLGQGPQFIFQYYEKEERGRGNFPDRFSARQFPNYSSELNVNALLLGDSALYLCASSIGIGWTQYFGPGTRLLVL.

This clone was counted once. This chain joins TRBV29-1 and TRBJ1-1; TRBD1 is a possible D gene (6 bases). Looked up from germline, CDR1 is SQVTM and CDR2 is ANQGSEA. Trimming pared 3 bases from V and 0 bases from J, leaving 11 bases between. The CDR3 is 14 amino acids. The CDR3 coding sequence is TGCAGCGTTGACTTGGGACACCTGAACACTGAAGCTTTCTTT. Protein product: CSVDLGHLNTEAFF.

The rearrangement uses TRBV12-5 and TRBJ2-5, with 7 nucleotides matching TRBD2. CDR3 length: 16 residues. Per germline, CDR1 LGHNT and CDR2 FRNRAP. With 0 bases clipped from V and 1 base from J, the junction kept 5 bases outside the gene matches. The CDR3 coding sequence is TGTGCTAGTGGTTTGGTATTGGGAGGGGCCCAAGAGACCCAGTACTTC. Amino acid sequence: CASGLVLGGAQETQYF.

The J gene is TRBJ1-1, the V gene TRBV6-5, with TRBD1 matching 7 bases. Germline CDR1 and CDR2: MNHEY and SVGAGI. V lost 7 bases to trimming and J lost 1 base; unmatched junction nucleotides: 6. The CDR3 has 14 amino acids. Here the CDR3 DNA reads TGTGCCAGCACAGGGGGAGGGGCGAACACTGAAGCTTTCTTT. It codes for CASTGGGANTEAFF.

The chain is built from TRBV6-1 and TRBJ2-3; D is ambiguous. This CDR3 comprises 14 residues. The V end was cut by 3 bases, the J end by 2 bases, with 9 bases between. Germline CDR1 reads MNHNS; CDR2 reads SASEGT. The CDR3 here is CASSESLVTDTQYF. CDR3 DNA sequence: TGTGCCAGCAGTGAGTCGCTCGTCACAGATACGCAGTATTTT.

The gene calls are TRBV30 and TRBJ1-5; D perhaps matches TRBD1 (5 bases). Germline V gene data show CDR1 as GTSNPN and CDR2 as SVGIG (reference sequence). This CDR3 spans 16 amino acids. V was trimmed by 0 bases and J by 2 bases, leaving 14 bases between them. The CDR3 DNA is TGTGCCTGGAGTGTACGGGGGATGGTGGGCAATCAGCCCCAGCATTTT. Protein: CAWSVRGMVGNQPQHF.

The J gene is TRBJ2-3, the V gene TRBV5-6; D uncertain. Germline V gene sequence: CDR1 SGHDT, CDR2 YYEEEE. This CDR3 is built from 14 residues. With 0 bases removed from V and 4 bases from J, the gap between germline ends came to 9 bases. The CDR3 DNA sequence: TGTGCCAGCAGCTTGGGGGGTGGGGCAGATACGCAGTATTTT. This encodes CASSLGGGADTQYF.

This chain uses TRBV2 with TRBJ2-5; the D gene could be TRBD1 or TRBD2 (5 bases each). Trimming stripped 5 bases from V and 2 bases from J, with 9 bases between. The CDR3 runs 13 residues. CDR1 SNHLY and CDR2 FYNNEI come from the germline V gene. The CDR3 spells CASSLEGQETQYF. CDR3 DNA sequence: TGTGCCAGCAGTCTAGAGGGGCAAGAGACCCAGTACTTC.

This clone was seen only once. The rearrangement joins TRBV5-1 to TRBJ2-5; D uncertain. The ends were cut back, 2 bases at V and 1 base at J, with 6 bases in the middle. Germline values: CDR1 SGHRS, CDR2 YFSETQ. The CDR3 has 13 amino acids. CDR3 protein: CASSFGTQETQYF. The CDR3 DNA reads TGCGCCAGCAGCTTTGGCACCCAAGAGACCCAGTACTTC.

In this sample, this clone turned up once. The gene calls are TRBV7-7 and TRBJ2-1; D is possibly TRBD2 (6 bases). The CDR3 is 13 residues long. Trimming took off 5 bases at V and 4 bases at J, with 9 bases between the two ends. Germline assignment: CDR1 SSHAT and CDR2 FNYEAQ (reference sequence). Written as DNA, the CDR3 is TGTGCCAGCAGCCCGGGAGAATACAATGAGCAGTTCTTC. This translates into CASSPGEYNEQFF. Complete variable domain (other parts from reference TRBV7-7 and TRBJ2-1): GAGVSQSPRYKVTKRGQDVTLRCDPISSHATLYWYQQALGQGPEFLTYFNYEAQPDKSGLPSDRFSAERPEGSISTLTIQRTEQRDSAMYRCASSPGEYNEQFFGPGTRLTVL.